This entry describes one TCR beta chain. This entry comes from a study of T cell changes during pregnancy in multiple sclerosis. The CDR3 sequence is 16 residues long. Trimming at V came to 2 bases and at J to 7 bases, leaving 8 bases not matched to a gene. CDR1 and CDR2 from the germline V gene are LGHNA and YNFKEQ. Repertoires were generated with immunoSEQ multiplex PCR, while TCRdb's copy carries only in-frame clones and drops some. The data hold about 66,000 clones, with roughly 90% observed a single time. Here the sequenced sample was CD8+ T cells from peripheral blood mononuclear cells, taken before pregnancy. V gene TRBV4-2 combines with J gene TRBJ1-6; 7 nucleotides agree with TRBD1. This TCR came from a female donor with multiple sclerosis, enrolled in a pregnancy study. The CDR3 DNA reads as TGTGCCAGCAGCCAACCCTTGGAGGGGGCAAATTCACCCCTCCACTTT. This encodes CASSQPLEGANSPLHF.